Presented here are 2 T cell receptor beta chains from one specimen sequenced in a study of shared clonotypes between healthy human individuals. Profiling relied on immunoSEQ multiplex PCR, and the TCRdb table lists in-frame clones only, not all of them. The sample holds about a million clones, approximately 80% seen once. The sample consisted of memory CD4+ T cells from PBMCs. Stated subset: CD45RA-negative fraction. These receptors were collected from a man younger than 35 in good health. Some clones in this sample may be carry-over from other donors' samples.

The chain carries TRBV9 and TRBJ2-7; 9 nucleotides match TRBD1. This CDR3 region has 16 residues. J gave up 0 bases and V 2 bases, and 6 bases lay outside the gene matches. Per germline, CDR1 SGDLS and CDR2 YYNGEE. CDR3 residues: CASSVTGTGYSYEQYF. CDR3 nucleotides: TGTGCCAGCAGCGTTACGGGGACAGGGTACTCCTACGAGCAGTACTTC.

This clone was observed a handful of times. The V gene is TRBV7-3, the J gene TRBJ1-1; 9 bases match TRBD1. The CDR3 length is 16 residues. V lost 4 bases to trimming and J lost 1 base; unmatched junction nucleotides: 7. Germline CDR1 is SGHTA and CDR2 is FQGTGA. CDR3 DNA: TGTGCCAGCAGCTCTTCCGGGGGACAGGGGAACACTGAAGCTTTCTTT. This encodes CASSSSGGQGNTEAFF.